This TCR beta chain was found in a study of T cell responses to AZD1222 COVID-19 vaccine. Study summary: It was second doses at about 4 or about 12 weeks that were pooled.

The CDR3 extends over 13 amino acids. Per the germline V gene, CDR1 is SQVTM and CDR2 is ANQGSEA. V dropped 5 bases and J dropped 2 bases, with 10 bases sitting between them. Using immunoSEQ multiplex PCR, the repertoire was profiled, and TCRdb retains in-frame clones only, with some absent. The table lists over 150,000 clones, approximately 90% of them singletons. A word on this clone: The target antigen is unknown.

Overall study results and limits: There were repertoire samples only from the period after the peak T cell response. At baseline, seropositivity was found in only a handful of AZD1222 recipients. Researchers report vaccine-associated CD4 TCRs spanning spike, with dominance at 160-218 and 743-854.

The chain employs TRBV29-1 and TRBJ1-5; weak D call: TRBD1 (6 bases). Sequenced here: peripheral blood, sampled on day 0 of AZD1222 vaccination. The TCR originated in an adult in good health. CDR3 sequence: CSVMAGGNQPQHF. In nucleotides, the CDR3 is TGCAGCGTTATGGCAGGGGGCAATCAGCCCCAGCATTTT. Full variable domain (outside the CDR3, taken from reference TRBV29-1 and TRBJ1-5): SAVISQKPSRDICQRGTSLTIQCQVDSQVTMMFWYRQQPGQSLTLIATANQGSEATYESGFVIDKFPISRPNLTFSTLTVSNMSPEDSSIYLCSVMAGGNQPQHFGDGTRLSIL.